Below are 15 T cell receptor beta chains sequenced from a single sample in a study of blood T cells in healthy people across ages. Then a second PCR, running about 6 to 12 cycles, was carried out with a sample-barcoded 5' primer and a J-beta primer mix. One entry per CDR3 protein, called by TCRdb with MiXCR from the 5' RACE reads. The repertoire holds approximately 800,000 distinct CDR3 sequences, about 55% seen once, with about 42% in the top ten. The sequenced sample consisted of blood. Receptors were obtained from a man at least 80 years old in good health.

This chain connects TRBV20-1 to TRBJ1-1; no firm D call. This CDR3 comprises 15 residues. V lost 1 base, J lost 1 base, and 13 bases lay in between. Germline V gene data show CDR1 as DFQATT and CDR2 as SNEGSKA (reference sequence). For the CDR3, the DNA is TGCAGTGCTAGAGTTGACACCTTGAAGAACACTGAAGCTTTCTTT. Translated, it gives CSARVDTLKNTEAFF.

The genes are TRBV3-1 and TRBJ2-5; D gene unclear. The CDR3 has 11 residues. In germline, CDR1 is LGHDT, CDR2 YNNKEL (reference sequence). With 2 bases removed from V and 11 bases from J, the gap between germline ends came to 9 bases. CDR3 region: CASSQSLGQYF. CDR3 nucleotides: TGTGCCAGCAGCCAATCCCTCGGGCAGTACTTC.

The V call is TRBV25-1, the J call TRBJ2-1, with D possibly being TRBD2 (6 bases). Germline CDR1 MGHDK, CDR2 SYGVNS. This CDR3 has 12 amino acids. Trimming pared 6 bases from V and 6 bases from J, leaving 9 bases between. The CDR3 sequence is CASRAGSNEQFF. The CDR3, as DNA: TGTGCCAGCAGGGCCGGGAGCAATGAGCAGTTCTTC.

The chain has TRBV10-1 and TRBJ1-3, with D unresolved. V was pared by 7 bases and J by 0 bases, with 13 bases between. This CDR3 spans 15 amino acids. The V gene's germline CDR1 is WNHNN and CDR2 SYGVQD (reference sequence). CDR3 coding DNA: TGCGCCAGCACCCGCGGTGGGTTCTCTGGAAACACCATATATTTT. Amino acid sequence: CASTRGGFSGNTIYF.

The chain couples TRBV20-1 to TRBJ2-3; D possibly corresponds to TRBD2 (5 bases). V shed 6 bases and J shed 3 bases, with 22 bases lying between them. Germline-derived CDR1 and CDR2 are DFQATT and SNEGSKA (reference sequence). The CDR3 runs to 16 residues. This chain's CDR3 is CSAPGVVRVGTDTQYF. The CDR3 DNA is TGCAGTGCACCTGGGGTCGTGCGGGTAGGAACAGATACGCAGTATTTT.

The chain has TRBV2 and TRBJ2-3; the D is unclear. The ends were cut back, 5 bases at V and 4 bases at J, with 7 bases in the middle. CDR1 and CDR2 (germline): SNHLY, FYNNEI. The CDR3 has 12 amino acids. The CDR3 coding sequence is TGTGCCAGCAGTAGGATCTCAGATACGCAGTATTTT. The encoded protein is CASSRISDTQYF.

This chain uses TRBV6-5 with TRBJ2-3, with D perhaps matching TRBD2 (6 bases). Germline CDR1 MNHEY, CDR2 SVGAGI. V lost 4 bases and J lost 6, with 8 bases in between. This CDR3 is built from 12 residues. The CDR3 region has the DNA TGTGCCAGCAGTTCTAGCGTCGATACGCAGTATTTT. Amino acids: CASSSSVDTQYF.

CDR3 protein: CASSLVLAISYNEQYF. CDR3 bases: TGCGCCAGCAGCTTGGTCCTAGCGATCTCCTACAATGAGCAGTACTTC. The chain employs TRBV5-1 and TRBJ2-1, with D possibly being TRBD2 (6 bases). The J call may be mistaken, given a closer DNA end match to TRBJ2-7. Germline assignment: CDR1 SGHRS and CDR2 YFSETQ. This CDR3 region has 16 residues.

This sequence joins TRBV28 and TRBJ2-2; maybe TRBD1 (5 bases). The CDR3 contains 13 residues. The V and J ends lost 7 bases and 0 bases respectively, with 6 bases between them. Germline loops: CDR1 MDHEN, CDR2 SYDVKM. In nucleotides, the CDR3 is TGTGCCAGCAAGGGGCCGAACACCGGGGAGCTGTTTTTT. This gives the protein CASKGPNTGELFF.

This clonotype has just a few counts. The genes are TRBV9 and TRBJ2-3; D possibly corresponds to TRBD1 (6 bases). The ends were cut back, 2 bases at V and 1 base at J, with 11 bases in the middle. CDR1 is SGDLS and CDR2 is YYNGEE in the germline V gene. This CDR3 is 15 amino acids long. CDR3 sequence reads: CASSVDAGGTDTQYF. Here the CDR3 DNA reads TGTGCCAGCAGCGTGGACGCAGGGGGCACAGATACGCAGTATTTT.

The V and J genes are TRBV21-1 and TRBJ2-1; TRBD1, the table's D call, was not compared with the DNA. TRBV21-1 is labeled a pseudogene. This CDR3 is 14 amino acids long. CDR3 in amino acids: CASSKVGGTDEQFF. The CDR3 coding sequence is TGTGCCAGCAGCAAAGTCGGGGGGACAGATGAGCAGTTCTTC.

The chain joins TRBV15 to TRBJ2-1; no definite D call. Germline V lookup: CDR1 LNHNV, CDR2 YYDKDF (reference sequence). V lost 2 bases and J 5 bases, leaving 7 bases between the germline ends. There are 13 residues in the CDR3. For the CDR3, the DNA is TGTGCCACCAGCAGATTCGCTAACAATGAGCAGTTCTTC. This translates into CATSRFANNEQFF.

This chain connects TRBV20-1 to TRBJ2-7; 8 positions agree with TRBD2. The J segment lost 2 bases and the V segment lost 6 bases, leaving 12 bases of the junction unmatched. CDR1 and CDR2 from the germline V gene are DFQATT and SNEGSKA (reference sequence). This CDR3 is built from 15 residues. The CDR3 bases are TGCAGTGCCACCCCGGGAGGGTACCTGACCTACGAGCAGTACTTC. Protein: CSATPGGYLTYEQYF.

V is TRBV4-1 and J is TRBJ2-5; 7 bases fit TRBD2. This CDR3 has 17 residues. V shed 1 base, J shed 2 bases, and the junction held 10 bases outside the gene matches. Looked up from germline, CDR1 is MGHRA and CDR2 is YSYEKL. In DNA form, the CDR3 reads TGCGCCAGCAGCCAAGGGCATTGGCGGGAGCGGCAAGAGACCCAGTACTTC. Translating gives CASSQGHWRERQETQYF.

This chain connects TRBV20-1 to TRBJ2-1, with D unresolved. Germline-derived CDR1 and CDR2 are DFQATT and SNEGSKA (reference sequence). The CDR3 has 14 residues. Between the trimmed V and J ends, which lost 0 bases and 5 bases, there was a span of 11 bases. CDR3 sequence reads: CSARDPKGNNEQFF. CDR3 nucleotide sequence: TGCAGTGCTAGAGATCCAAAAGGGAACAATGAGCAGTTCTTC.